This TCR beta chain was retrieved from a study of shared clonotypes between healthy human individuals. Study in general: For every donor, three CD4 naive, three CD4 memory, two CD8 naive and one CD8 memory plates were used.

CDR3 length equals 15 residues. CDR1 and CDR2 from the germline V gene are SGHRS and YFSETQ. Germline trimming cut 5 bases from V and 0 bases from J; bases unmatched to any gene: 7. Measured with immunoSEQ multiplex PCR; TCRdb has only the in-frame clones, and not every one. This table has roughly 2 million clones, 90% to 96% appearing once. Study-wide points: Non-shared clonotypes had lower generation probabilities than those shared by all four donors. A limitation of the genetic and exposure-history diversity represented arose from few donors. Only blood underwent sampling, and tissue repertoires likely differ.

Turning to this clone: Its target is unknown.

The sequenced sample was naive CD4+ T cells sorted from blood. Subset reported: CD45RA+ positively selected. This clonotype was sampled from a man aged 18 to 30 in good health. The chain is built from TRBV5-1 and TRBJ2-7; 8 nucleotides align to TRBD2. CDR3 protein: CASSPITSGSYEQYF. DNA of the CDR3: TGCGCCAGCAGTCCCATCACTAGCGGCTCCTACGAGCAGTACTTC.